This TCR beta chain appears in the sequencing data of a study of identical twins. Notes on the study in general: Invariant MAIT and iNKT cells may have partly biased zero-insertion analyses. Within cord blood, abundant beta clonotypes carried fewer insertions, but memory repertoires showed no such trend. Twin pairs' shared out-of-frame alpha sequences were enriched in low generation probability. These conclusions were based on statistical analysis (cross-sectional, not following the same donors).

TCRdb ran MiXCR on the 5' RACE reads and lists one entry per CDR3 protein. Altogether around 220,000 distinct CDR3 sequences are present, around 15% being singletons, with the ten largest covering around 8.3%. With regard to this clonotype: The antigen is not known.

The CDR3 is made up of 15 amino acids. Trimming cost V 1 base and J 8 bases, with 15 bases left between them. Germline V gene sequence: CDR1 SGHVS, CDR2 FQNEAQ. Sequenced material: memory (CD45RO+) T cells sorted from blood. The source of this sequence is a woman aged 18-29 years in good health. The J gene is TRBJ2-1, the V gene TRBV7-8; unclear D gene. The CDR3: CASSLDSPGTDEQFF. CDR3 bases: TGTGCCAGCAGCTTAGATTCGCCGGGCACAGATGAGCAGTTCTTC.